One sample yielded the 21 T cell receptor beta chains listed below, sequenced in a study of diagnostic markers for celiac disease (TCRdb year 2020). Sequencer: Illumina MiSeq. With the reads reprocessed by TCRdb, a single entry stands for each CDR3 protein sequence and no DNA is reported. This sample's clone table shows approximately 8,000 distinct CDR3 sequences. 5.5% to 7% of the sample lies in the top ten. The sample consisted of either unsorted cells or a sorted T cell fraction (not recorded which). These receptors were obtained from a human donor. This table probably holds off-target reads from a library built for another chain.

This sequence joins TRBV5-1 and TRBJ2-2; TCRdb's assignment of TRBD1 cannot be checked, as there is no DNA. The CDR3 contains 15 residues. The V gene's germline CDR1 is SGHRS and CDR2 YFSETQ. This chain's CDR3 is CASSRAGTDTGELFF.

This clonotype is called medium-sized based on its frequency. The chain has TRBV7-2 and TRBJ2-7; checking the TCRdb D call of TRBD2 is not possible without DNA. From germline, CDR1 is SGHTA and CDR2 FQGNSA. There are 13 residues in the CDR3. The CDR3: CASSFQSGEEQYF.

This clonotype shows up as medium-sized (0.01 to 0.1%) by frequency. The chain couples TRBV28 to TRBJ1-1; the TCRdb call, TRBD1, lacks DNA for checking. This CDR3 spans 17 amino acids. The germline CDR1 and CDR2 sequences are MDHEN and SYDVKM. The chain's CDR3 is CASSRNTGTGLGTEAFF.

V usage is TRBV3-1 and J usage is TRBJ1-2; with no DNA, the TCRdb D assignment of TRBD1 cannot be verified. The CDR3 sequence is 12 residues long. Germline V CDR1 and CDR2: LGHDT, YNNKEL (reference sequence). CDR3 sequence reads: CASSDRFAGYTF. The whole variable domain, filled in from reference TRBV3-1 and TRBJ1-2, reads DTAVSQTPKYLVTQMGNDKSIKCEQNLGHDTMYWYKQDSKKFLKIMFSYNNKELIINETVPNRFSPKSPDKAHLNLHINSLELGDSAVYFCASSDRFAGYTFGSGTRLTVV.

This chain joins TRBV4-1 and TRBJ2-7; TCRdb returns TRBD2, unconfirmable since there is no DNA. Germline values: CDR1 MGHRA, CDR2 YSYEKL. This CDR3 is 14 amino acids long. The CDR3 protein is CASSRRLAGERQYF.

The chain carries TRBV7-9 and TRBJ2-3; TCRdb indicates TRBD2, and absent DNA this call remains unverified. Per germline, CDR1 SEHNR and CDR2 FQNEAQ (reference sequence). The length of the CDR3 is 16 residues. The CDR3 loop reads CASSTPRAGGTDTQYF.

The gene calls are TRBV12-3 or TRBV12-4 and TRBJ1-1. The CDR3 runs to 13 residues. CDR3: CASSLATNTEAFF.

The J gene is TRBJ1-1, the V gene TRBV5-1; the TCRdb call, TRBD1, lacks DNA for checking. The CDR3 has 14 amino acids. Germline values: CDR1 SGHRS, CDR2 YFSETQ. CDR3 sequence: CASTAGTVNTEAFF.

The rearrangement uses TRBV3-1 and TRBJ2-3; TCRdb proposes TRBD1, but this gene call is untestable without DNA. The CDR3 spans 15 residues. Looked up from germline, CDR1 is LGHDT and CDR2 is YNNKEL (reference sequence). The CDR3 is CASSPDTSSTDTQYF.

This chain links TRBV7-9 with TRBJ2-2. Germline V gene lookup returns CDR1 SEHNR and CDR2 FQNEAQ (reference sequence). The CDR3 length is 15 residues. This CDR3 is CASSFQDPNTGELFF.

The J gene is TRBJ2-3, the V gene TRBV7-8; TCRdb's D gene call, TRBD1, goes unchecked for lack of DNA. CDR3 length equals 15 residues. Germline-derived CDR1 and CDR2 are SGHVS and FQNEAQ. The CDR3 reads CASSLTGGATDTQYF.

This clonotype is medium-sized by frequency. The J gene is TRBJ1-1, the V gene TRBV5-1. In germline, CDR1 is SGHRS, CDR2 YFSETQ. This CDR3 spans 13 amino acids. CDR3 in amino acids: CASSLALRDLSFF. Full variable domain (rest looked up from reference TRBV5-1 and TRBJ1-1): KAGVTQTPRYLIKTRGQQVTLSCSPISGHRSVSWYQQTPGQGLQFLFEYFSETQRNKGNFPGRFSGRQFSNSRSEMNVSTLELGDSALYLCASSLALRDLSFFGQGTRLTVV.

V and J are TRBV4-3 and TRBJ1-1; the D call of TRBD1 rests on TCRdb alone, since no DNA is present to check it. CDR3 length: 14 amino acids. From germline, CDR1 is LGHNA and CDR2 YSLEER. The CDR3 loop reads CASSQDTGNTEAFF.

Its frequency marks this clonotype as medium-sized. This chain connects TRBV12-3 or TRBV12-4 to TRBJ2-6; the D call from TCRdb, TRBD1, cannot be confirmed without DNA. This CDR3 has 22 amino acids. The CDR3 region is CASSPNNLLHRELLSGANVLTF.

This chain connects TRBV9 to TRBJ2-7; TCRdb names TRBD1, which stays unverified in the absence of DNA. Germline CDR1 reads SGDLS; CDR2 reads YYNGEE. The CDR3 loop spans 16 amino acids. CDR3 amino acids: CASSARSAGGYYEQYF. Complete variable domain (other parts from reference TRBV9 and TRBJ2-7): DSGVTQTPKHLITATGQRVTLRCSPRSGDLSVYWYQQSLDQGLQFLIQYYNGEERAKGNILERFSAQQFPDLHSELNLSSLELGDSALYFCASSARSAGGYYEQYFGPGTRLTVT.

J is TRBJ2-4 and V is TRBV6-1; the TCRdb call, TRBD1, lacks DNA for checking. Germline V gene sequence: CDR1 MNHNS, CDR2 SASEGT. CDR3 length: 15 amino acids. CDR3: CASSGTGTGVYIQYF.

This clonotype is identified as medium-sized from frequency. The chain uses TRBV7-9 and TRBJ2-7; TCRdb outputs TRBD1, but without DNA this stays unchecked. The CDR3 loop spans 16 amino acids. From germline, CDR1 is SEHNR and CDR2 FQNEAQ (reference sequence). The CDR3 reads CASSSDWGQALYEQYF. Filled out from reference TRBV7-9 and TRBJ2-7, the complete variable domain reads DTGVSQNPRHKITKRGQNVTFRCDPISEHNRLYWYRQTLGQGPEFLTYFQNEAQLEKSRLLSDRFSAERPKGSFSTLEIQRTEQGDSAMYLCASSSDWGQALYEQYFGPGTRLTVT.

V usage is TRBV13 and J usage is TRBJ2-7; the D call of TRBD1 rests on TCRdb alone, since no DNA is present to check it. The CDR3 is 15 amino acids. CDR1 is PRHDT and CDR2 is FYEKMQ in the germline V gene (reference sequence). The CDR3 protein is CASSSRDRVRYEQYF.

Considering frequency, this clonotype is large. This chain's CDR3 is CSVAPSGQETQYF. This chain joins TRBV29-1 and TRBJ2-5; TCRdb's D call of TRBD2 is untestable without DNA. Germline V gene sequence: CDR1 SQVTM, CDR2 ANQGSEA. The CDR3 sequence is 13 residues long.

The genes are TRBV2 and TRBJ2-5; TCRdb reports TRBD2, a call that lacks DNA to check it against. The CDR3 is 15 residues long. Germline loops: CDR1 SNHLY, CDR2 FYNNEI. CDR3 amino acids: CASSATGLAEETQYF.

The chain's CDR3 is CASSSLRGREGYTF. The chain joins TRBV27 to TRBJ1-2; TCRdb outputs TRBD1, but without DNA this stays unchecked. CDR1 MNHEY and CDR2 SMNVEV come from the germline V gene (reference sequence). The CDR3 is 14 amino acids.